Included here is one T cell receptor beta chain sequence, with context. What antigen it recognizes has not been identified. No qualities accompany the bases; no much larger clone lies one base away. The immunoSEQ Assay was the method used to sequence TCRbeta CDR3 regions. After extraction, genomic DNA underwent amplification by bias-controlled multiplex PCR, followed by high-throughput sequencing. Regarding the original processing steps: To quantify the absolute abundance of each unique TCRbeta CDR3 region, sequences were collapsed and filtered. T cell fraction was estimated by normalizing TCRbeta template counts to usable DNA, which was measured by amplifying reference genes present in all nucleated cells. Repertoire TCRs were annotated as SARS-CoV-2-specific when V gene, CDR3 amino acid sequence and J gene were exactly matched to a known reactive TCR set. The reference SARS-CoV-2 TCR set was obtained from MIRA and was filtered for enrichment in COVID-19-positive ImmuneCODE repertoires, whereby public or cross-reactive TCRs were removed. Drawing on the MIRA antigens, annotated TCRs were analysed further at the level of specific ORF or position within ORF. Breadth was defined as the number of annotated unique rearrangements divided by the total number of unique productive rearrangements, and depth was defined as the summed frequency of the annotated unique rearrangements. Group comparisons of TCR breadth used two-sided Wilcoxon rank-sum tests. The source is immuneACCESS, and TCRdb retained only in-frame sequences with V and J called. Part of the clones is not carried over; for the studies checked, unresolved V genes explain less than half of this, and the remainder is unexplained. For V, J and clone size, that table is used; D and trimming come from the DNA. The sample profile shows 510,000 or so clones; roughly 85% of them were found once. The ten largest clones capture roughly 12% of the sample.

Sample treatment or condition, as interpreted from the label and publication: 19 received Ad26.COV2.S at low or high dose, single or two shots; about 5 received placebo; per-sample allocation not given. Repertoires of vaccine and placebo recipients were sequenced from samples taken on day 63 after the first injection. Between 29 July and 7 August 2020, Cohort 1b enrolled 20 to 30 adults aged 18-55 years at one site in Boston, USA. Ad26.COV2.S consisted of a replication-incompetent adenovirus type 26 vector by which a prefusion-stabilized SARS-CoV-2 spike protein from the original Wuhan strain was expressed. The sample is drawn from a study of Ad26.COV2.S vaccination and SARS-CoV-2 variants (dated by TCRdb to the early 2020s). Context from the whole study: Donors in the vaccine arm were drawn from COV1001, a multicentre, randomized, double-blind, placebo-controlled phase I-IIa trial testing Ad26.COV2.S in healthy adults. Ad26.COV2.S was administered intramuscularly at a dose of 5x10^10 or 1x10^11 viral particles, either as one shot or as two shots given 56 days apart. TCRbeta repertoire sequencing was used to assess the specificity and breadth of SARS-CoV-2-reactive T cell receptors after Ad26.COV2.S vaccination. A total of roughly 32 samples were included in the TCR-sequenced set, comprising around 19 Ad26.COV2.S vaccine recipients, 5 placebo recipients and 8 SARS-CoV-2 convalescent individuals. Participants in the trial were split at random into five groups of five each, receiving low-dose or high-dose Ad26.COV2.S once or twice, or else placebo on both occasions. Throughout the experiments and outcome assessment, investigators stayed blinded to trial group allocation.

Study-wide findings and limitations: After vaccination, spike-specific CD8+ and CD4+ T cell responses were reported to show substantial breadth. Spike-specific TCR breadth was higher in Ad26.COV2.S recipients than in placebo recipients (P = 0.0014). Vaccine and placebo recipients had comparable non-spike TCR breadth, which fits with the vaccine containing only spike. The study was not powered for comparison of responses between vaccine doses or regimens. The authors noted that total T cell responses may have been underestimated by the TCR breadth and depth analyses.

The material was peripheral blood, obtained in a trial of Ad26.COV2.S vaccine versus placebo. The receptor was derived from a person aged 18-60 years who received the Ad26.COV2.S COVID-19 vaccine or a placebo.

The sequence in DNA is TGCGCCAGCAGCTTTAGCGGGATGAACACAGATACGCAGTATTTT. Its translation reads: CASSFSGMNTDTQYF. This sequence uses TRBV5-1 and TRBJ2-3, with 8 bases in between that match TRBD2. According to the germline V gene, CDR1 reads SGHRS and CDR2 reads YFSETQ. The CDR3 numbers 15 residues from cysteine through phenylalanine. The only DNA kept is the CDR3, 45 bases in frame from the first base. From V the trimming removes 2 bases and from J it removes 2 bases, while the gene matches leave 4 bases of the junction unaccounted for.